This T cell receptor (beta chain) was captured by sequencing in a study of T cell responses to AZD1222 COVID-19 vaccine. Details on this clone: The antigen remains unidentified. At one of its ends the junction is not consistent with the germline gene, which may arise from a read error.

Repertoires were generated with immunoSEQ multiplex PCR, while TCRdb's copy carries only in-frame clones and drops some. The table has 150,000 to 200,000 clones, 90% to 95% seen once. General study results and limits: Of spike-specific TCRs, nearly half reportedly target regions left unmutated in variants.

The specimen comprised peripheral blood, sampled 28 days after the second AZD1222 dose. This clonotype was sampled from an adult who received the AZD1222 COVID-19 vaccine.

CDR3 sequence reads: CASSLGRVYGQYF. Written as DNA, the CDR3 is TGTGCCAGCAGTTTGGGCAGGGTGTACGGGCAGTACTTC. The chain combines TRBV12-3 or TRBV12-4 with TRBJ2-7, with a tentative D call TRBD1 (5 bases). The CDR3 consists of 13 residues.